This TCR beta chain was found in a study of cytomegalovirus exposure and HLA in healthy donors. As concerns this clone: The sample holds other DNA sequences that translate to the same CDR3.

PCR employed 60 Vbeta and 13 Jbeta primers. Some clones are missing from TCRdb's copy, which holds only in-frame ones; the method was immunoSEQ multiplex PCR. The sample has approximately 120,000 clones, about two thirds seen once; the top ten hold 5.4%. This CDR3 comprises 15 residues. Germline values: CDR1 MNHEY, CDR2 SVGAGI. The ends were cut back, 0 bases at V and 1 base at J, with 9 bases in the middle. The J gene is TRBJ1-1, the V gene TRBV6-5; no clear D gene. The receptor was derived from a woman aged 70-85 years in good health and CMV-seropositive. Sequencing was performed on PBMCs. The CDR3 region has the DNA TGTGCCAGCAGTTACTCGACCGCGGCGAACACTGAAGCTTTCTTT. Amino acid sequence: CASSYSTAANTEAFF.